This record looks at one TCR beta chain sequence and its context. The assay was immunoSEQ multiplex PCR, and TCRdb's table has in-frame clones only and misses some. Here the sample spans a few hundred thousand clones, over 75% being singletons. The sample comes from a study of blood T cell repertoires in COVID-19. About the study: Spain, Italy and the United States supplied samples that represented acute and convalescent COVID-19.

CDR3 length equals 15 residues. V dropped 5 bases and J dropped 0 bases, with 8 bases sitting between them. CDR1 LNHDA and CDR2 SQIVND come from the germline V gene (reference sequence). This clonotype was sampled from a woman between 40 and 50 years old who had been exposed to COVID-19. The source material was PBMCs or T cells enriched from blood (not recorded which). J is TRBJ1-6 and V is TRBV19; weak D call: TRBD1 (6 bases). CDR3 loop: CASSLQGSYNSPLHF. The CDR3 DNA reads TGTGCCAGTAGTCTACAGGGCTCCTATAATTCACCCCTCCACTTT.